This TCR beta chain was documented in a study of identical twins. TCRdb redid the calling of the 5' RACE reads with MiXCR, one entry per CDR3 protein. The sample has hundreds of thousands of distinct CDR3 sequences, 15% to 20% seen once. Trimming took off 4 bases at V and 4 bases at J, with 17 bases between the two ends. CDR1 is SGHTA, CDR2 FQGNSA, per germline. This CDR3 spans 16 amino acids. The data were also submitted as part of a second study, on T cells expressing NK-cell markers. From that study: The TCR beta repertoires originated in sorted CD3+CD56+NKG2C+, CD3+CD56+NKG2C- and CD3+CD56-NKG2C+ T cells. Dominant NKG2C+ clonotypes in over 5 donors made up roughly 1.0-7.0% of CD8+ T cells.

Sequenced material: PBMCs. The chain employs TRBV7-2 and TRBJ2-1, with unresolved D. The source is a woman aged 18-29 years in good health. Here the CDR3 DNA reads TGTGCCAGCAGCTCTCCGACTCGGGCGAGGTACAATGAGCAGTTCTTC. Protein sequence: CASSSPTRARYNEQFF.